This T cell receptor (beta chain) was documented in a study of blood T cell repertoires in COVID-19 (dated by TCRdb to the early 2020s). With regard to the full study: Collaborator samples came from the United States, Italy and Spain and covered acute and convalescent phases of COVID-19. The prospective study material was composed of cDNA or gDNA derived from T cells, B-cell-depleted T cells, or PBMCs. The dataset comprised deeply sampled blood TCRbeta repertoires from subjects exposed to, actively infected with, or recovered from COVID-19. The repertoires were released in a freely available public database intended as a resource for research on the immune response to SARS-CoV-2. The samples were drawn from the first 160 participants of the ongoing ImmuneRACE study and from 950 to 1,500 subjects provided by 6 global collaborators. The sample metadata nearly always contained a de-identified subject ID, COVID-19 status, age in years and sex. Where available, HLA class I and class II types were taken from metadata supplied by the sample provider and were not determined by assay-based typing. General findings and caveats noted by the study authors: Clinical and demographic metadata were provided uncurated, with the amount varying by source and participant.

V is pared back by 7 bases and J by 0 bases, with 9 bases lying between the germline termini. The CDR3 measures 13 amino acids from cysteine to phenylalanine. This entry keeps only the CDR3 DNA: 39 bases, framed from base 1. The CDR1 and CDR2 encoded by the germline V gene are ENHRY and SYGVKD. Enrolling through a virtual design, the prospective study's participants ranged in age from roughly 18 to 95 years and lived across roughly 24 United States geographic areas. Cohort assignment in the prospective study relied on participant-reported clinical history from a screening survey and a study questionnaire. Recovered participants in ImmuneRACE Cohort 3 were defined by two consecutive negative NP/OP PCR tests, clearance by a healthcare professional, or resolution of symptoms. Mobile phlebotomists in the prospective study collected whole blood, serum and a nasopharyngeal or oropharyngeal swab from every participant. Additional blood draws and questionnaires over an approximately 2-month period could optionally be provided by prospective study participants. Blood samples from the prospective study were shipped frozen or at room temperature prior to DNA extraction.

The immunoSEQ Assay, a bias-controlled multiplex PCR, was used to amplify TCRbeta CDR3 regions from genomic DNA. On the authors' methods: The number of nucleated cells in each sample was estimated by amplification of reference gene primers within the assay. Sequence reads were collapsed and filtered to measure the absolute abundance of every unique TCRbeta CDR3 rearrangement. Productive Simpson clonality was computed per sample as the square root of Simpson's diversity index over productive rearrangements. TCRdb obtained this table from immuneACCESS and retained in-frame rearrangements with V and J assigned. These tables miss some clones; where compared with another copy, unresolved V genes account for less than half of the shortfall, and the remainder is unexplained. The V and J calls and the clone size are those of that table, but D and trimming were determined from the DNA. The sample table shows roughly 400,000 clones, and roughly 88% are seen once. Jointly, the top ten make up 0.6% of the sample.

Of note for this clone: No cognate antigen has been identified for it. No much larger clonotype is one base removed from it; base qualities were not supplied.

This receptor was obtained from a man between 18 and 29 years old who had recovered from COVID-19. The specimen was PBMCs or T cells enriched from blood (not recorded which). The V and J segments used are TRBV10-3 and TRBJ1-1; a weak D assignment points to TRBD1 (5 bases agree). The nucleotide sequence reads TGTGCCATCAACGGACAATTGAACACTGAAGCTTTCTTT. Its protein is CAINGQLNTEAFF.